This T cell receptor beta chain was captured by sequencing in a study of CD8+ T cells in alopecia areata. cDNA serving as the sequencing template came from extracted, reverse transcribed RNA. The data were produced by immunoSEQ multiplex PCR, yet TCRdb's version contains in-frame clones alone and is incomplete. The sample lists tens of thousands of clones, roughly 60% seen once, with 4.5% in the top ten. This clone was counted only a few times. CDR1 and CDR2 (germline): MGHRA, YSYEKL. V trimming: 2 bases; J trimming: 3 bases; junction bases outside the gene matches: 8. This CDR3 spans 17 amino acids. Five or six patients had their CD4+ cells sorted into CD25+CD127- cells.

The chain combines TRBV4-1 with TRBJ2-3, with 10 bases that match TRBD2. The source material was CD4+ Tregs sorted from blood. This sequence was found in a human donor with alopecia areata. CDR3: CASSQRGLAGVTDTQYF. CDR3 nucleotide sequence: TGCGCCAGCAGCCAACGGGGTCTAGCGGGAGTGACAGATACGCAGTATTTT.